This section outlines one T cell receptor (beta chain) sequence together with its context. Its antigen is as yet unknown. The protocol was immunoSEQ multiplex PCR, while the TCRdb copy is restricted to in-frame clones and leaves out a portion. The sample holds approximately 110,000 clones; roughly 90% are singletons and the top ten take 0.6% to 0.75%. Sample time point: week 11, during vaccination. Each dose delivered 300 ug of mutant IDH1 20-mer peptide subcutaneously with imiquimod. This sample was taken from a study of a mutant IDH1 vaccine in newly diagnosed glioma. The source was PBMCs, collected from a glioma patient whose treatment included an IDH1 peptide vaccine. The TCR comes from a woman aged 45-65 years with glioma.

CDR3 bases: TGCGCCAGCAGCGGGGGCCGTAATGAAAAACTGTTTTTT. This encodes CASSGGRNEKLFF. The chain has TRBV5-1 and TRBJ1-4, with TRBD1 as a possible D gene (6 bases). Trimming removed 4 bases at V and 4 bases at J, with 8 bases between. The CDR3 has 13 amino acids. CDR1 and CDR2 (germline): SGHRS, YFSETQ.